Below are 12 T cell receptor beta chains sequenced from a single sample in a study of blood T cell repertoires in COVID-19. The method was immunoSEQ multiplex PCR; TCRdb's version includes in-frame clones alone and lacks a portion of them. Of about 330,000 clones listed, approximately 84% are singletons. The sequenced sample was PBMCs or T cells enriched from blood (not recorded which). The source is a woman aged 25 to 39 who had recovered from COVID-19.

J is TRBJ2-5 and V is TRBV28, with 7 bases fitting TRBD1. Germline V lookup: CDR1 MDHEN, CDR2 SYDVKM. This CDR3 comprises 16 residues. V lost 5 bases to trimming and J lost 2 bases; unmatched junction nucleotides: 11. CDR3 bases: TGTGCCAGCAGTGACCTGTTGACAGGGACACAAGAGACCCAGTACTTC. This translates into CASSDLLTGTQETQYF.

To note about this clone: The same CDR3 is also encoded by other DNA sequences in this sample. The rearrangement joins TRBV27 to TRBJ2-7; D ambiguous. Trimming left V 0 bases short and J 1 base short, with 10 bases between. CDR3 length equals 15 residues. Per germline, CDR1 MNHEY and CDR2 SMNVEV (reference sequence). CDR3 nucleotide sequence: TGTGCCAGCAGTTTATCGGGCACGTTGTCCTACGAGCAGTACTTC. It yields the protein CASSLSGTLSYEQYF.

This chain links TRBV2 with TRBJ2-5; D remains ambiguous. Germline CDR1 and CDR2: SNHLY and FYNNEI. The V end was cut by 3 bases, the J end by 3 bases, with 11 bases between. The CDR3 spans 14 residues. The CDR3 DNA sequence: TGTGCCAGCAGTGAGGGCTGGAACAAAGAGACCCAGTACTTC. Encoded protein: CASSEGWNKETQYF.

The chain couples TRBV28 to TRBJ2-1, with D maybe TRBD2 (6 bases). This CDR3 is built from 18 residues. V lost 3 bases and J 1 base, leaving 19 bases between the germline ends. Germline assignment: CDR1 MDHEN and CDR2 SYDVKM. The CDR3 spells CASSFQPSAGRSYNEQFF. CDR3 DNA: TGTGCCAGCAGTTTTCAACCTTCTGCGGGGAGATCCTACAATGAGCAGTTCTTC.

The chain is built from TRBV4-1 and TRBJ2-1; 8 nucleotides agree with TRBD2. CDR3 length: 17 residues. Germline lookup yields CDR1 MGHRA and CDR2 YSYEKL. Germline trimming cut 1 base from V and 5 bases from J; bases unmatched to any gene: 10. In nucleotides, the CDR3 is TGCGCCAGCAGCCAAGGCTCACAGCGGGGGTCTCACAATGAGCAGTTCTTC. Translation gives CASSQGSQRGSHNEQFF.

The chain has TRBV5-8 and TRBJ2-3, with TRBD2 matching over 12 bases. Trimming cost V 0 bases and J 1 base; bases outside gene matches: 9. The germline V gene has CDR1 SGHTS and CDR2 YDEGEE. The CDR3 length is 19 residues. The CDR3 sequence: CASSLGPLAGGPRTDTQYF. CDR3 in DNA: TGTGCCAGCAGCTTGGGTCCCCTAGCGGGGGGGCCTCGCACAGATACGCAGTATTTT.

This clone has just one count. The chain couples TRBV4-2 to TRBJ1-2; 9 bases are a match to TRBD1. Germline loops: CDR1 LGHNA, CDR2 YNFKEQ. V lost 4 bases and J lost 2; bases outside the gene matches: 5. CDR3 length: 15 amino acids. DNA of the CDR3: TGTGCCAGCAGCCCGGGGACAGGGAACAACTATGGCTACACCTTC. It is translated as CASSPGTGNNYGYTF.

The chain joins TRBV4-3 to TRBJ1-1; TRBD1 is a possible D gene (6 bases). The ends were cut back, 1 base at V and 0 bases at J, with 30 bases in the middle. In germline, CDR1 is LGHNA, CDR2 YSLEER. This CDR3 has 22 residues. In DNA, the CDR3 is TGCGCCAGCAGCCAAGCCCCGTTGGGGGCCTTGCAGATTTCCAACATGAACACTGAAGCTTTCTTT. This sequence encodes CASSQAPLGALQISNMNTEAFF.

This clone was detected a few times. V is TRBV6-6 and J is TRBJ2-5; the match to TRBD1 covers 7 bases. CDR3 length: 17 amino acids. Germline CDR1 is MNHNY and CDR2 is SVGAGI (reference sequence). Trimming removed 5 bases from V and 2 bases from J; junction bases left unmatched: 14. The CDR3 here is CASSPEGDRVSQETQYF. For the CDR3, the DNA is TGTGCCAGCAGTCCGGAAGGTGACAGGGTTTCACAAGAGACCCAGTACTTC.

DNA for the CDR3: TGTGCCAGCAGACAGGCCCCCAGCTCTGGAAACACCATATATTTT. Translated, it gives CASRQAPSSGNTIYF. The rearrangement joins TRBV6-5 to TRBJ1-3; tentatively, D is TRBD1 (5 bases). Trimming stripped 6 bases from V and 0 bases from J, with 12 bases between. The CDR3 spans 15 residues. Per the germline V gene, CDR1 is MNHEY and CDR2 is SVGAGI.

The rearrangement uses TRBV28 and TRBJ2-5; 7 bases are a match to TRBD1. With V trimmed by 6 bases and J by 5 bases, 12 bases remained unmatched. This CDR3 contains 15 residues. CDR1 MDHEN and CDR2 SYDVKM come from the germline V gene. CDR3 DNA: TGTGCCAGCAGCTCACCAGGGGGTTGGAAGGAGACCCAGTACTTC. Its protein product is CASSSPGGWKETQYF.

This chain joins TRBV10-3 and TRBJ2-3; 11 positions agree with TRBD1. After removal of 2 bases from V and 12 bases from J, the junction contained 1 base not matched to a gene. The length of the CDR3 is 12 residues. Per germline, CDR1 ENHRY and CDR2 SYGVKD. The CDR3 nucleotides read TGTGCCATCAGTGAGGGGACAGGGGGACAGTATTTT. Its translation: CAISEGTGGQYF.